Sequencing of this T cell receptor (beta chain) was carried out in a study of blood T cell repertoires in COVID-19. The germline V gene encodes CDR1 SNHLY and CDR2 FYNNEI. Trimming stripped 4 bases from V and 6 bases from J, with 10 bases between. The CDR3 runs to 12 residues. The method was immunoSEQ multiplex PCR; TCRdb's version includes in-frame clones alone and lacks a portion of them. The data contain 38,000 or so clones, 75% to 90% of them singletons. The rearrangement uses TRBV2 and TRBJ2-7, with D unclear. The source material was peripheral blood. This TCR was sampled from a human donor in a cohort sampled during active or convalescent COVID-19. The donor label of this sample is uncertain. CDR3 protein: CASSALLSEQYF. The CDR3, as DNA: TGTGCCAGCAGTGCCCTCCTATCCGAGCAGTACTTC.